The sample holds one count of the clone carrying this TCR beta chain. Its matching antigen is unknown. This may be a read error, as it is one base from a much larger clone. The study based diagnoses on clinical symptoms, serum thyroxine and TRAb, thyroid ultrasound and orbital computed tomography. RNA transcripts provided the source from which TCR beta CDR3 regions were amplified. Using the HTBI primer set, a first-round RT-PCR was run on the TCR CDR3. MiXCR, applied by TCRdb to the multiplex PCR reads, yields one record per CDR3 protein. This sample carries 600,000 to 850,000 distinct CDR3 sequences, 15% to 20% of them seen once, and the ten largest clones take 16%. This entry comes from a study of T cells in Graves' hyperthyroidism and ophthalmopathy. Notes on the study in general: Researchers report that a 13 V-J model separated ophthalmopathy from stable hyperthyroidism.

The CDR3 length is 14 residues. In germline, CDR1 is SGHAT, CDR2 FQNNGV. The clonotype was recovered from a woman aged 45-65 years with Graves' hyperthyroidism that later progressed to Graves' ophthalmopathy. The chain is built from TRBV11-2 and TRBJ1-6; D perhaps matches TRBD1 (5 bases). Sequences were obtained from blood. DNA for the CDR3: TGTGCCAGCAGCCCCCCCAGGGTTAATCCACCCCTCCACTTT. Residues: CASSPPRVNPPLHF.